Each of the 32 T cell receptor beta chains below was sequenced from the same sample in a study of control samples from healthy donors and cancer patients. Data came from immunoSEQ multiplex PCR; TCRdb stores just in-frame clones and leaves some out. The sample contains roughly 120,000 clones, roughly 94% of which appear only once. Sequencing was carried out using blood. The source is a man aged 25 to 40 in good health.

The chain is built from TRBV5-1 and TRBJ2-3; 7 bases match TRBD1. This CDR3 has 15 amino acids. The V gene's germline CDR1 is SGHRS and CDR2 YFSETQ. V was pared by 2 bases and J by 2 bases, with 5 bases of the junction left unmatched. The CDR3 bases are TGCGCCAGCAGCTTAACAGGGGCTACCACAGATACGCAGTATTTT. Its protein product is CASSLTGATTDTQYF.

In this sample, this clone turned up a few times. The chain carries TRBV7-9 and TRBJ1-6, with 9 bases fitting TRBD1. V gave up 4 bases and J gave up 9 bases; unmatched junction bases: 10. The CDR3 covers 16 residues. Germline loops: CDR1 SEHNR, CDR2 FQNEAQ (reference sequence). CDR3 residues: CASSSPGQGISSPLHF. The CDR3 DNA reads as TGTGCCAGCAGCTCGCCTGGACAGGGGATCAGTTCACCCCTCCACTTT.

The J gene is TRBJ1-2, the V gene TRBV28; TRBD1 might be the D (6 bases). The CDR3 extends over 13 amino acids. CDR1 is MDHEN and CDR2 is SYDVKM in the germline V gene. Between the trimmed V and J ends, which lost 7 bases and 4 bases, there was a span of 13 bases. Here the CDR3 reads CASTPQGFYGYTF. As DNA, the CDR3 is TGTGCCAGCACTCCCCAGGGGTTCTATGGCTACACCTTC.

The chain is built from TRBV14 and TRBJ1-1, with D maybe TRBD1 (6 bases). Trimming cost V 7 bases and J 5 bases, with 11 bases left between them. Germline CDR1 and CDR2: SGHDN and FVKESK. The CDR3 is made up of 12 amino acids. DNA of the CDR3: TGTGCCAGCACCCCGGGGGCGACTGAAGCTTTCTTT. Translated, it gives CASTPGATEAFF.

The rearrangement links TRBV9 to TRBJ2-3; weak D call: TRBD2 (6 bases). Between the trimmed V and J ends, which lost 0 bases and 5 bases, there was a span of 13 bases. Germline CDR1 is SGDLS and CDR2 is YYNGEE. This CDR3 region has 15 residues. CDR3 sequence: CASSVGDSTGDTQYF. The CDR3 coding sequence is TGTGCCAGCAGCGTAGGGGACTCAACTGGAGATACGCAGTATTTT.

The chain joins TRBV5-4 to TRBJ2-5; D perhaps matches TRBD1 (6 bases). The CDR3 is 14 amino acids. CDR1 is SGHNT, CDR2 YYREEE, per germline (reference sequence). Trimming removed 8 bases from V and 5 bases from J, with 19 bases in between. This CDR3 is CASRDTPPDETQYF. The DNA for the CDR3 is TGTGCCAGTAGGGACACCCCCCCGGACGAGACCCAGTACTTC.

DNA of the CDR3: TGCAGCGTTGTTCCGGGACTTACAAACAATGAGCAGTTCTTC. Residues: CSVVPGLTNNEQFF. The chain links TRBV29-1 to TRBJ2-1; D possibly corresponds to TRBD2 (6 bases). The CDR3 length is 14 residues. Trimming took off 4 bases at V and 5 bases at J, with 15 bases between the two ends. The V gene's germline CDR1 is SQVTM and CDR2 ANQGSEA.

The chain combines TRBV7-2 with TRBJ2-1; 9 bases line up with TRBD2. Germline CDR1 and CDR2: SGHTA and FQGNSA. The CDR3 length is 16 residues. V trimming: 5 bases; J trimming: 4 bases; junction bases outside the gene matches: 9. The CDR3: CASSPRARGGYNEQFF. CDR3 in DNA: TGTGCCAGCAGCCCTCGGGCGCGGGGGGGTTACAATGAGCAGTTCTTC.

The chain employs TRBV2 and TRBJ1-2; D is uncertain. The CDR3 runs to 13 residues. The germline V and J ends were trimmed by 8 bases and 1 base, with 11 bases remaining between them. Germline V gives CDR1 SNHLY, CDR2 FYNNEI. The chain's CDR3 is CASLGSVNYGYTF. The CDR3 nucleotides read TGTGCCAGCCTCGGCTCGGTTAACTATGGCTACACCTTC.

The V and J genes are TRBV30 and TRBJ1-6, with D hard to call. V lost 8 bases and J lost 0, with 8 bases in between. CDR3 length: 13 residues. CDR1 is GTSNPN and CDR2 is SVGIG in the germline V gene (reference sequence). CDR3 in DNA: TGTGCCGGGCAGAGCTCCTATAATTCACCCCTCCACTTT. As protein: CAGQSSYNSPLHF.

The rearrangement joins TRBV4-1 to TRBJ1-2; 7 bases line up with TRBD1. Germline assignment: CDR1 MGHRA and CDR2 YSYEKL. The CDR3 runs 16 residues. Germline trimming cut 4 bases from V and 1 base from J; bases unmatched to any gene: 9. Here the CDR3 reads CASSPEGGRRNYGYTF. The CDR3 region has the DNA TGCGCCAGCAGCCCCGAAGGGGGCAGACGTAACTATGGCTACACCTTC.

The genes are TRBV2 and TRBJ1-3; no reliable D call. CDR1 is SNHLY, CDR2 FYNNEI, per germline. Trimming shortened V by 3 bases and J by 10 bases, and 22 bases separated the two germline ends. The CDR3 spans 16 residues. The CDR3 loop reads CASSERPSVSGRTIYF. The CDR3 bases are TGTGCCAGCAGTGAGAGACCCAGCGTTTCGGGAAGGACCATATATTTT.

J is TRBJ1-5 and V is TRBV28; 8 nucleotides agree with TRBD1. CDR3 length: 15 residues. Germline V gives CDR1 MDHEN, CDR2 SYDVKM. V trimming: 2 bases; J trimming: 6 bases; junction bases outside the gene matches: 6. In nucleotides, the CDR3 is TGTGCCAGCAGTTTAGCAGGGGGCATAGGTCAGCCCCAGCATTTT. Its translation is CASSLAGGIGQPQHF.

The chain joins TRBV11-2 to TRBJ1-4; D gene ambiguous. This CDR3 comprises 15 residues. The V end was cut by 0 bases, the J end by 8 bases, with 13 bases between. Germline V gives CDR1 SGHAT, CDR2 FQNNGV. The CDR3: CASSLDGNIREKLFF. In DNA form, the CDR3 reads TGTGCCAGCAGCTTAGACGGGAACATTCGGGAAAAACTGTTTTTT.

CDR3 sequence: CAWRFRDRGFYEQYF. The CDR3 DNA reads TGTGCCTGGAGGTTCCGGGACAGGGGGTTTTACGAGCAGTACTTC. The rearrangement links TRBV30 to TRBJ2-7, with 11 bases identical to TRBD1. This CDR3 has 15 amino acids. V lost 3 bases to trimming and J lost 4 bases; unmatched junction nucleotides: 8. CDR1 GTSNPN and CDR2 SVGIG come from the germline V gene (reference sequence).

Here the CDR3 DNA reads TGTGCCAGCAGCTTGCGAAGGGGTGTAACTGAAGCTTTCTTT. This encodes CASSLRRGVTEAFF. The chain has TRBV5-6 and TRBJ1-1; a weak D match, TRBD1 (5 bases). This CDR3 has 14 amino acids. Trimming pared 1 base from V and 5 bases from J, leaving 12 bases between. Germline loops: CDR1 SGHDT, CDR2 YYEEEE.

The J gene is TRBJ1-1, the V gene TRBV9; D not certain. This CDR3 spans 13 amino acids. Between the trimmed V and J ends, which lost 3 bases and 5 bases, there was a span of 11 bases. Germline lookup yields CDR1 SGDLS and CDR2 YYNGEE. Here the CDR3 DNA reads TGTGCCAGCAGCGGGCAACCGGGGACTGAAGCTTTCTTT. Its translation: CASSGQPGTEAFF.

The CDR3 here is CASSTDRGYTF. The CDR3 DNA sequence: TGTGCCAGCAGTACGGACAGGGGCTACACCTTC. J is TRBJ1-2 and V is TRBV6-6, with 7 positions matching TRBD1. J gave up 8 bases and V 5 bases, and 2 bases lay outside the gene matches. The germline gives CDR1 MNHNY, CDR2 SVGAGI (reference sequence). This CDR3 contains 11 residues.

This clone showed up just once. This rearrangement joins TRBV18 to TRBJ1-1; possible D gene TRBD1, 6 bases. V shed 8 bases and J shed 4 bases, with 11 bases lying between them. This CDR3 is 12 amino acids long. The germline V gene encodes CDR1 KGHSH and CDR2 LQKENI. The CDR3 spells CASATGSTEAFF. The DNA for the CDR3 is TGTGCCAGCGCTACAGGGAGCACTGAAGCTTTCTTT.

The chain has TRBV5-1 and TRBJ2-7, with 7 bases that match TRBD1. Losses at the gene ends were 4 bases for V and 1 base for J; bases not matched to a gene: 5. CDR1 is SGHRS and CDR2 is YFSETQ in the germline V gene. CDR3 length equals 14 residues. CDR3 residues: CASSPGDSSYEQYF. In nucleotides, the CDR3 is TGCGCCAGCAGCCCCGGGGACAGTTCCTACGAGCAGTACTTC.

The rearrangement links TRBV21-1 to TRBJ1-3; the D call in the table, TRBD1, was not verified against the DNA. TRBV21-1 is designated a pseudogene. This CDR3 comprises 17 residues. CDR3 sequence (DNA): TGTGCCAGCAGCAAAGTTAGCTTGGGGCAAAGAGGAAACACCATATATTTT. As protein: CASSKVSLGQRGNTIYF.

This clone was seen only once. The chain combines TRBV7-2 with TRBJ2-5; 9 bases map to TRBD2. J was trimmed by 9 bases and V by 4 bases; bases with no gene match: 15. In germline, CDR1 is SGHTA, CDR2 FQGNSA. This CDR3 region has 16 residues. This CDR3 reads CASSSRKRGAPGAQYF. The CDR3, as DNA: TGTGCCAGCAGCTCGAGAAAGCGGGGGGCCCCAGGGGCCCAGTACTTC.

The V gene is TRBV10-2, the J gene TRBJ2-5; D not resolved. The last part of the DNA fits TRBJ2-7 better; the J call may be wrong. In germline, CDR1 is WSHSY, CDR2 SAAADI. The CDR3 spans 14 residues. Written as DNA, the CDR3 is TGCGCCAGCAGTGAGCGGGCAGGTGTCTACGAGCAGTACTTC. Translation: CASSERAGVYEQYF.

The chain uses TRBV10-3 and TRBJ2-5; 7 bases match TRBD2. Germline V gene sequence: CDR1 ENHRY, CDR2 SYGVKD. Trimming took 4 bases from V and 0 from J; bases not matched to a gene: 17. The CDR3 loop spans 19 amino acids. CDR3 in DNA: TGTGCCATCAGTGGGGGGAGCAAGACTAGCCATAAATACCAAGAGACCCAGTACTTC. Translated, it gives CAISGGSKTSHKYQETQYF.

The CDR3 sequence: CASRKPQGHNSPLHF. The CDR3 nucleotides read TGTGCAAGTCGCAAGCCCCAGGGCCATAATTCACCCCTCCACTTT. The chain links TRBV12-2 to TRBJ1-6; the tabulated D call, TRBD1, remains unverified against the DNA. TRBV12-2 constitutes a pseudogene. The CDR3 loop spans 15 amino acids.

The chain has TRBV4-3 and TRBJ2-1, with D possibly matching TRBD2 (5 bases). CDR1 and CDR2 (germline): LGHNA, YSLEER. Deletions cut 3 bases from V and 0 bases from J, with 9 bases between. CDR3 length equals 15 residues. This CDR3 reads CASSHVGSSYNEQFF. DNA of the CDR3: TGCGCCAGCAGCCATGTAGGGAGCTCCTACAATGAGCAGTTCTTC.

The chain couples TRBV4-3 to TRBJ2-7; weak D call: TRBD1 (5 bases). The CDR3 loop spans 15 amino acids. Trimming took off 2 bases at V and 6 bases at J, with 17 bases between the two ends. Germline CDR1 reads LGHNA; CDR2 reads YSLEER. CDR3 coding DNA: TGCGCCAGCAGCCAAACCGGGTACGCAGGGTCCGAGCAGTACTTC. This encodes CASSQTGYAGSEQYF.

This sequence joins TRBV3-1 (or the pseudogene TRBV3-2) and TRBJ2-1; perhaps TRBD1 as D (5 bases). The V end was cut by 1 base, the J end by 2 bases, with 9 bases between. This CDR3 spans 15 amino acids. CDR1 is LGHDT and CDR2 is YNNKEL in the germline V gene (reference sequence). CDR3: CASSQGQGTYNEQFF. CDR3 DNA sequence: TGTGCCAGCAGCCAAGGTCAGGGCACCTACAATGAGCAGTTCTTC.

This rearrangement joins TRBV5-4 to TRBJ2-1, with 11 bases aligning to TRBD2. The CDR3 length is 18 residues. The V gene's germline CDR1 is SGHNT and CDR2 YYREEE (reference sequence). Trimming took 4 bases from V and 1 from J; bases not matched to a gene: 10. The CDR3 reads CASSPSGTSGPSYNEQFF. Here the CDR3 DNA reads TGTGCCAGCAGCCCCTCCGGGACTAGCGGCCCATCCTACAATGAGCAGTTCTTC.

The count of this clone is one. The genes are TRBV5-6 and TRBJ2-7, with 9 bases fitting TRBD1. This CDR3 is 15 amino acids long. CDR1 is SGHDT, CDR2 YYEEEE, per germline. J lost 3 bases, V lost 4 bases, and 8 bases had no gene match. Written as DNA, the CDR3 is TGTGCCAGCAGCCGGGGGACAGGGTTTAACTACGAGCAGTACTTC. It translates to CASSRGTGFNYEQYF.

The J gene is TRBJ1-4, the V gene TRBV7-9, with no clear D. The germline V gene encodes CDR1 SEHNR and CDR2 FQNEAQ (reference sequence). The CDR3 loop spans 14 amino acids. V gave up 3 bases and J gave up 8 bases, with 13 bases separating them. In DNA, the CDR3 is TGTGCCAGCAGCTTCGCAGGCTTTTCCGAAAAACTGTTTTTT. This encodes CASSFAGFSEKLFF.

The sample holds one count of this clone. The chain recombines TRBV28 with TRBJ1-2; 9 nucleotides align to TRBD1. CDR1 is MDHEN, CDR2 SYDVKM, per germline. V lost 7 bases to trimming and J lost 7 bases; unmatched junction nucleotides: 7. The CDR3 covers 13 residues. The CDR3 nucleotides read TGTGCCAGCACCACAGGGGGCGTTGGTGGCTACACCTTC. Amino acid sequence: CASTTGGVGGYTF.